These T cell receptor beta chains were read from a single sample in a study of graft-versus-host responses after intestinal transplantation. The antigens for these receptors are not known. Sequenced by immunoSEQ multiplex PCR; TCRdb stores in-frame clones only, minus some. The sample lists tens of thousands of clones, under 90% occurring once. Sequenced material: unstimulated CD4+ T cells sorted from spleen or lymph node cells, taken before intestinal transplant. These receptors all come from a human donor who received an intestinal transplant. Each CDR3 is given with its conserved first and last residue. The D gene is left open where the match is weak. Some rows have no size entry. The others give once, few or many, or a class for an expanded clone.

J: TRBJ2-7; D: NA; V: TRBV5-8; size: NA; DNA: TGTGCCAGCAGCACGACAGGTCGAAGCTCCTACGAGCAGTACTTC; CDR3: CASSTTGRSSYEQYF
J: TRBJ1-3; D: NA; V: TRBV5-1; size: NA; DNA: TGCGCCAGCAGCTTGGGCCCAGCTGGAAACACCATATATTTT; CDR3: CASSLGPAGNTIYF
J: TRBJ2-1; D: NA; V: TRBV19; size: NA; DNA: TGTGCCAGTAAACAGGTAGGGTCTCTCTCCTACAATGAGCAGTTCTTC; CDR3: CASKQVGSLSYNEQFF
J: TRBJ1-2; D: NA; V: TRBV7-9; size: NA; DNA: TGTGCCAGCAGCTTCACAGAGCACTACACCTTC; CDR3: CASSFTEHYTF
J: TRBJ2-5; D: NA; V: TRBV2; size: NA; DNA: TGTGCCAGCAGCGGGAGCAGTCCGGACCAAGAGACCCAGTACTTC; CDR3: CASSGSSPDQETQYF
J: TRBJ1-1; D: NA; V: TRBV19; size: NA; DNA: TGTGCCAGTAGTATTCAGGAGAACACTGAAGCTTTCTTT; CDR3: CASSIQENTEAFF
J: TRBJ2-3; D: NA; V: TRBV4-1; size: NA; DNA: TGCGCCAGCAGCCAAGGAGGGGGAGATACGCAGTATTTT; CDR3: CASSQGGGDTQYF
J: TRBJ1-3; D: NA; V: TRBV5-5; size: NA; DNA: TGTGCCAGCAGCTTGGGGGACTCCCGCTCTGGAAACACCATATATTTT; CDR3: CASSLGDSRSGNTIYF
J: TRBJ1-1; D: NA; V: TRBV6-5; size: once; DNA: TGTGCCAGCAGCAGGGCTCCTCGGAGCGACACTGAAGCTTTCTTT; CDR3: CASSRAPRSDTEAFF
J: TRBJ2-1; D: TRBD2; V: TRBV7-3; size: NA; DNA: TGTGCCAGCAGCTTATACCAGCGGGGGAACAATGAGCAGTTCTTC; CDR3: CASSLYQRGNNEQFF
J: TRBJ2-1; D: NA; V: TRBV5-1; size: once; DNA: TGCGCCAGCAGCCCGGGAATGAGCTCCTACAATGAGCAGTTCTTC; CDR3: CASSPGMSSYNEQFF
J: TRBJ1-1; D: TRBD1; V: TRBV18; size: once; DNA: TGTGCCAGCTCACCGGGACAGGGGTTGGGGAACACTGAAGCTTTCTTT; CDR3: CASSPGQGLGNTEAFF
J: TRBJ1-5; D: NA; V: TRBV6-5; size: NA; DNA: TGTGCCAGCAGTTACTCAAGACGGGGGAATCAGCCCCAGCATTTT; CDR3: CASSYSRRGNQPQHF
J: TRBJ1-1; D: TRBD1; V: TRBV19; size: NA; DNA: TGTGCCAGTAGTACCCGGACAGGGAACACTGAAGCTTTCTTT; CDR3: CASSTRTGNTEAFF
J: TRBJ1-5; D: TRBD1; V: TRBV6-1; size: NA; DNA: TGTGCCAGCAGTGAAAGGGACAGGATTAATCAGCCCCAGCATTTT; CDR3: CASSERDRINQPQHF
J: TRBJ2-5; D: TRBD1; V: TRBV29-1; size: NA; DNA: TGCAGCGTTGGGGGACAGATACTACAAGAGACCCAGTACTTC; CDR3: CSVGGQILQETQYF
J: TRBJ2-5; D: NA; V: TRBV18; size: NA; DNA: TGTGCCAGCTCACCCGGGGTCCCCAGTGAGACCCAGTACTTC; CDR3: CASSPGVPSETQYF
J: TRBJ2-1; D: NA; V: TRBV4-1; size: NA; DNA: TGCGCCAGCAGCCAAGATCGCAGAGGACAAGGGTCCTACAATGAGCAGTTCTTC; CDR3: CASSQDRRGQGSYNEQFF
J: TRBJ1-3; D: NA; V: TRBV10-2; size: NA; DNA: TGCGCCAGCACTGAGAATAACTCTGGAAACACCATATATTTT; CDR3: CASTENNSGNTIYF
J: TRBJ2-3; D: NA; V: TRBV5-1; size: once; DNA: TGCGCCAGCAGCTTGGTAGGGGGGGGGACAGATACGCAGTATTTT; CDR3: CASSLVGGGTDTQYF
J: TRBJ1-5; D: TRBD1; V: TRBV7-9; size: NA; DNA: TGTGCCACCACAGGGGGAGGGAATCAGCCCCAGCATTTT; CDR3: CATTGGGNQPQHF
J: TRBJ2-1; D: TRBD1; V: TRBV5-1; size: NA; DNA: TGCGCCAGCAGAGGACAGGGGACTTCCTACAATGAGCAGTTCTTC; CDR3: CASRGQGTSYNEQFF